These 31 T cell receptor beta chains were sequenced from one sample in a study of spatial heterogeneity in lung cancer. From the 5' RACE reads, TCRdb called clonotypes with MiXCR, one entry per CDR3 protein. In the table there are 20,000 to 30,000 distinct CDR3 sequences, approximately 4.6% of which are singletons. Regarding time point: sample taken at primary tumor resection. Here the sequenced sample was PBMCs, taken at surgery. Receptors were obtained from a male donor with early-stage non-small cell lung cancer.

The table lists this clonotype with many counts. The chain has TRBV20-1 and TRBJ1-4; the D gene is possibly TRBD1 (6 bases). The germline V gene has CDR1 DFQATT and CDR2 SNEGSKA (reference sequence). CDR3 size: 14 residues. V shed 6 bases and J shed 5 bases, with 16 bases lying between them. CDR3 nucleotide sequence: TGCAGTGCCCAACGGGGGGGCCTGAATGAAAAACTGTTTTTT. Translating gives CSAQRGGLNEKLFF.

This clonotype was observed at least ten times. The J gene is TRBJ1-3, the V gene TRBV30; 9 bases line up with TRBD1. Germline V gene lookup returns CDR1 GTSNPN and CDR2 SVGIG (reference sequence). With V trimmed by 5 bases and J by 2 bases, 7 bases remained unmatched. The CDR3 has 15 residues. The CDR3: CAWSGQGTTGNTIYF. The DNA for the CDR3 is TGTGCCTGGTCAGGACAGGGGACTACTGGAAACACCATATATTTT.

This clonotype was picked up many times. This chain uses TRBV13 with TRBJ2-3, with unresolved D. CDR1 and CDR2 (germline): PRHDT, FYEKMQ (reference sequence). Trimming removed 6 bases at V and 10 bases at J, with 26 bases between. The CDR3 contains 16 residues. The CDR3 coding sequence is TGTGCCAGCAGTCAACTAACGGGTCCGACTCGGCCCCCGCAGTATTTT. Its translation: CASSQLTGPTRPPQYF.

This clonotype was recorded at least ten times. The gene calls are TRBV5-1 and TRBJ2-3, with 12 bases identical to TRBD2. The J segment lost 4 bases and the V segment lost 3 bases, leaving 9 bases of the junction unmatched. In germline, CDR1 is SGHRS, CDR2 YFSETQ. The CDR3 is 17 residues long. CDR3 in DNA: TGCGCCAGCAGCTCGCTACTAGCGGGAGGAGGGGCAGATACGCAGTATTTT. Translation gives CASSSLLAGGGADTQYF.

This clonotype occurred many times. The V call is TRBV6-6, the J call TRBJ2-3; TRBD2 aligns across 9 bases. The CDR3 covers 15 residues. CDR1 is MNHNY, CDR2 SVGAGI, per germline (reference sequence). The V gene end was trimmed by 2 bases and the J gene end by 4 bases; junction bases not matched to a gene: 4. CDR3 loop: CASSYGAGGADTQYF. The CDR3 region has the DNA TGTGCCAGCAGTTACGGCGCGGGGGGGGCAGATACGCAGTATTTT.

This clonotype was detected ten times or more. The genes are TRBV20-1 and TRBJ2-3, with 8 bases identical to TRBD2. The germline CDR1 and CDR2 sequences are DFQATT and SNEGSKA (reference sequence). With 0 bases clipped from V and 5 bases from J, the junction kept 7 bases outside the gene matches. The CDR3 extends over 15 amino acids. The CDR3 protein is CSARDSGGGRDTQYF. The CDR3 region has the DNA TGCAGTGCTAGAGATTCGGGCGGGGGGAGAGATACGCAGTATTTT.

This clonotype was recorded many times. The chain couples TRBV6-5 to TRBJ1-4; 7 nucleotides agree with TRBD1. CDR1 and CDR2 from the germline V gene are MNHEY and SVGAGI. The CDR3 contains 15 residues. V lost 2 bases to trimming and J lost 0 bases; unmatched junction nucleotides: 0. This CDR3 reads CASSYGTATNEKLFF. CDR3 bases: TGTGCCAGCAGTTACGGGACAGCAACTAATGAAAAACTGTTTTTT.

Many counts were recorded for this clonotype. The chain has TRBV6-5 and TRBJ1-6; unclear D gene. CDR1 is MNHEY and CDR2 is SVGAGI in the germline V gene. V lost 0 bases, J lost 6 bases, and 18 bases lay in between. This CDR3 region has 18 residues. In DNA, the CDR3 is TGTGCCAGCAGTTACTCGAAGGTGATTTTGGTTGCTAATTCACCCCTCCACTTT. Translated: CASSYSKVILVANSPLHF.

This clonotype was detected many times. This sequence joins TRBV12-3 or TRBV12-4 and TRBJ2-1; D perhaps matches TRBD1 (5 bases). This CDR3 comprises 11 residues. Trimming took off 6 bases at V and 11 bases at J, with 11 bases between the two ends. CDR3 bases: TGTGCCAGCAGCCCCAGGGAAAAGCAGTTCTTC. This translates into CASSPREKQFF.

This clonotype was detected many times. J is TRBJ2-1 and V is TRBV11-2; TRBD2 aligns across 10 bases. There are 18 residues in the CDR3. J lost 4 bases, V lost 1 base, and 10 bases had no gene match. Germline CDR1 is SGHAT and CDR2 is FQNNGV. The CDR3 sequence is CASSLGVLRTSGYNEQFF. Here the CDR3 DNA reads TGTGCCAGCAGCTTAGGGGTCTTGAGGACTAGCGGATACAATGAGCAGTTCTTC.

The chain couples TRBV6-4 to TRBJ2-6; 10 bases fit TRBD1. This CDR3 comprises 15 residues. The germline V gene encodes CDR1 MRHNA and CDR2 SNTAGT. Trimming took 6 bases from V and 3 from J; bases not matched to a gene: 2. CDR3 loop: CASSDRGLGANVLTF. CDR3 nucleotide sequence: TGTGCCAGCAGCGACAGGGGGCTTGGGGCCAACGTCCTGACTTTC.

This clonotype came up many times. The chain combines TRBV29-1 with TRBJ1-4; TRBD1 is a possible D gene (5 bases). V lost 7 bases and J lost 8, with 14 bases in between. Germline-derived CDR1 and CDR2 are SQVTM and ANQGSEA. The length of the CDR3 is 12 residues. The CDR3, as DNA: TGCAGCGCCTTAGACAGCACAGAAAAACTGTTTTTT. Residues: CSALDSTEKLFF.

This clonotype has at least ten counts. The chain has TRBV12-3 or TRBV12-4 and TRBJ1-2, with TRBD1 as a possible D gene (6 bases). CDR3 length: 12 amino acids. Trimming took off 5 bases at V and 5 bases at J, with 9 bases between the two ends. The CDR3 coding sequence is TGTGCCAGCAGTCCCGGACAGTATGGCTACACCTTC. Translation: CASSPGQYGYTF.

This clonotype was found many times. The CDR3: CASSFDRRDTGELFF. In DNA, the CDR3 is TGTGCCAGCAGTTTCGACAGGAGGGACACCGGGGAGCTGTTTTTT. J is TRBJ2-2 and V is TRBV27; possibly TRBD1 or TRBD2 for D (6 bases each). The CDR3 extends over 15 amino acids. Per the germline V gene, CDR1 is MNHEY and CDR2 is SMNVEV (reference sequence). The V end was cut by 3 bases, the J end by 3 bases, with 11 bases between.

Ten or more counts support this clonotype. V usage is TRBV20-1 and J usage is TRBJ2-6, with unresolved D. This CDR3 region has 14 residues. From germline, CDR1 is DFQATT and CDR2 SNEGSKA (reference sequence). V lost 7 bases and J 0 bases, leaving 10 bases between the germline ends. CDR3 sequence (DNA): TGCAGTGGGTCCCCCCTCTCTGGGGCCAACGTCCTGACTTTC. Translating it yields CSGSPLSGANVLTF.

This clonotype showed up just a few times. This chain links TRBV12-3 or TRBV12-4 with TRBJ2-2; no reliable D call. The CDR3 runs to 12 residues. V was pared by 4 bases and J by 6 bases, with 6 bases between. CDR3 sequence (DNA): TGTGCCAGCAGTTCCATCTCCGGGGAGCTGTTTTTT. It codes for CASSSISGELFF.

This clonotype showed up just a few times. The CDR3 DNA is TGTGCCAGTACCAAGATCGGGTATCAGCCCCAGCATTTT. Translated, it gives CASTKIGYQPQHF. J is TRBJ1-5 and V is TRBV19; no clear D gene. The V gene lost 7 bases and the J gene lost 5 bases, with 12 bases spanning the gap. The CDR3 covers 13 residues. CDR1 is LNHDA and CDR2 is SQIVND in the germline V gene (reference sequence).

This clonotype was counted at least ten times. V and J are TRBV20-1 and TRBJ2-1; 10 bases align to TRBD2. This CDR3 is 16 amino acids long. V shed 3 bases and J 4 bases; nucleotides not matched to a gene: 9. Germline lookup yields CDR1 DFQATT and CDR2 SNEGSKA (reference sequence). The CDR3 loop is CSASLLASGGYNEQFF. Here the CDR3 DNA reads TGCAGTGCTAGCCTCCTCGCTAGCGGGGGTTACAATGAGCAGTTCTTC.

V usage is TRBV6-6 and J usage is TRBJ1-5, with 7 bases matching TRBD1. The V gene end was trimmed by 5 bases and the J gene end by 6 bases; junction bases not matched to a gene: 7. Germline assignment: CDR1 MNHNY and CDR2 SVGAGI (reference sequence). The CDR3 spans 14 residues. The CDR3 DNA reads as TGTGCCAGCAGTCTAAGACAGGGTGTTCAGCCCCAGCATTTT. This translates into CASSLRQGVQPQHF.

At least ten counts were recorded for this clonotype. The chain couples TRBV6-6 to TRBJ2-3; D uncertain. V lost 0 bases and J lost 0, with 4 bases in between. Germline V CDR1 and CDR2: MNHNY, SVGAGI (reference sequence). The CDR3 is 14 residues long. CDR3: CASSYSTSTDTQYF. CDR3 coding DNA: TGTGCCAGCAGTTACTCGACTAGCACAGATACGCAGTATTTT.

This clonotype showed up just a few times. Being one base from a much bigger clone, this may be a read error. The rearrangement uses TRBV20-1 and TRBJ2-1; unclear D gene. V shed 1 base and J shed 9 bases, with 10 bases lying between them. Germline-derived CDR1 and CDR2 are DFQATT and SNEGSKA (reference sequence). This CDR3 spans 12 amino acids. The CDR3 is CSARVSATEQFF. In DNA, the CDR3 is TGCAGTGCTAGAGTCTCAGCGACTGAGCAGTTCTTC.

This clonotype was recorded at least ten times. The chain carries TRBV7-2 and TRBJ2-3; D not certain. Trimming took off 5 bases at V and 0 bases at J, with 12 bases between the two ends. Germline V gives CDR1 SGHTA, CDR2 FQGNSA. The CDR3 totals 15 residues. For the CDR3, the DNA is TGTGCCAGCAGCCGCGGACGGCTCAGCACAGATACGCAGTATTTT. Encoded protein: CASSRGRLSTDTQYF.

The chain is built from TRBV7-9 and TRBJ2-5, with TRBD1 matching 8 bases. The CDR3 totals 15 residues. The V and J ends lost 6 bases and 5 bases, in that order; junction bases with no gene match: 11. Germline assignment: CDR1 SEHNR and CDR2 FQNEAQ (reference sequence). CDR3 sequence (DNA): TGTGCCAGCAGTACATGGACAGGGCTGATGGAGACCCAGTACTTC. Translated, it gives CASSTWTGLMETQYF.

This clonotype was seen ten or more times. This rearrangement joins TRBV3-1 to TRBJ2-7; D might be TRBD1 (5 bases). Germline V gene lookup returns CDR1 LGHDT and CDR2 YNNKEL (reference sequence). Trimming cost V 4 bases and J 4 bases, with 17 bases left between them. The CDR3 runs 15 residues. CDR3 sequence: CASSPPGSRSYEQYF. For the CDR3, the DNA is TGTGCCAGCAGCCCCCCAGGGTCAAGATCTTACGAGCAGTACTTC.

This clonotype has at least ten counts. The rearrangement links TRBV24-1 to TRBJ2-1, with D possibly being TRBD2 (5 bases). In germline, CDR1 is KGHDR, CDR2 SFDVKD. Trimming removed 4 bases at V and 6 bases at J, with 15 bases between. The CDR3 spans 15 residues. CDR3 nucleotide sequence: TGTGCCACCAGTGACGACTACCCCGACGGCAATGAGCAGTTCTTC. This gives the protein CATSDDYPDGNEQFF.

There are many counts of this clonotype. V gene TRBV20-1 combines with J gene TRBJ2-3, with D unresolved. The CDR3 is 14 residues long. Germline V gene sequence: CDR1 DFQATT, CDR2 SNEGSKA (reference sequence). V dropped 3 bases and J dropped 5 bases, with 15 bases sitting between them. This CDR3 reads CSARPPWLGDTQYF. In nucleotides, the CDR3 is TGCAGTGCTAGGCCGCCGTGGCTGGGAGATACGCAGTATTTT.

As regards this clonotype: This sequence may be a read error, since a much larger clone differs from it by one base. The rearrangement uses TRBV18 and TRBJ2-7, with 7 bases matching TRBD2. The V gene's germline CDR1 is KGHSH and CDR2 LQKENI. The CDR3 loop spans 15 amino acids. The CDR3 DNA follows: TGTGCCAGCTCACCACCTAGCGGGTCCAGCTACGGGCAGTACTTC. Protein sequence: CASSPPSGSSYGQYF. Looking up the rest from reference TRBV18 and TRBJ2-7 gives the full variable domain: NAGVMQNPRHLVRRRGQEARLRCSPMKGHSHVYWYRQLPEEGLKFMVYLQKENIIDESGMPKERFSAEFPKEGPSILRIQQVVRGDSAAYFCASSPPSGSSYGQYFGPGTRLTVT.

Note on this clonotype: This could be a read error, since a much larger clone is one nucleotide away. The chain carries TRBV6-2 or TRBV6-3 and TRBJ2-7; weak D call: TRBD2 (5 bases). CDR3 length: 12 amino acids. Germline loops: CDR1 MNHEY, CDR2 SVGEGT. CDR3 residues: CTSGGHTYEQYF. Written as DNA, the CDR3 is TGTACCAGCGGCGGGCATACCTACGAGCAGTACTTC.

This clonotype occurred a few times. The chain joins TRBV5-1 to TRBJ2-4; D might be TRBD2 (6 bases). The germline V gene encodes CDR1 SGHRS and CDR2 YFSETQ. The CDR3 extends over 16 amino acids. The V end lost 4 bases, the J end lost 0 bases, and 14 bases lay between the germline ends. Written as DNA, the CDR3 is TGCGCCAGCAGCCCGGGAGTGGTGCTAGCCAAAAACATTCAGTACTTC. Translation gives CASSPGVVLAKNIQYF. Complete variable domain (other parts from reference TRBV5-1 and TRBJ2-4): KAGVTQTPRYLIKTRGQQVTLSCSPISGHRSVSWYQQTPGQGLQFLFEYFSETQRNKGNFPGRFSGRQFSNSRSEMNVSTLELGDSALYLCASSPGVVLAKNIQYFGAGTRLSVL.

This chain joins TRBV30 and TRBJ2-1; TRBD2 agrees at 15 bases. V was pared by 4 bases and J by 13 bases, with 11 bases of the junction left unmatched. The germline gives CDR1 GTSNPN, CDR2 SVGIG (reference sequence). This CDR3 has 15 amino acids. The CDR3 protein is CAWTYAGTSGRPQFF. The CDR3, as DNA: TGTGCCTGGACCTATGCCGGGACTAGCGGGAGGCCCCAGTTCTTC.

Only a few counts were recorded for this clonotype. This chain links TRBV20-1 with TRBJ2-3, with 10 bases that match TRBD2. The ends lost 0 bases at V and 3 bases at J; junction bases unmatched: 6. The CDR3 contains 16 residues. Germline CDR1 reads DFQATT; CDR2 reads SNEGSKA (reference sequence). CDR3 region: CSARDSGGLRTDTQYF. CDR3 DNA: TGCAGTGCTAGAGATAGCGGGGGGCTTAGGACAGATACGCAGTATTTT.